Listed below are T cell receptor beta chains from one sample, sequenced in a study of control samples from healthy donors and cancer patients. Profiled with immunoSEQ multiplex PCR; TCRdb holds only in-frame clones, not every one. The sample gives 150,000 to 200,000 clones, 88% of which show up once; roughly 5.3% is in the top ten. The sequenced material came from blood. These receptors came from a woman aged 30 to 39 in good health. Each CDR3 is given with its conserved first and last residue. The D gene is left open where the match is weak. Clone size is stated in some rows and not others, as once, few, many or a class when expanded.

TGTGCCAGCAGTTTCCGGGACAGGCCAACTGGGGCCAACGTCCTGACTTTC	CASSFRDRPTGANVLTF	-	TRBV6-9	TRBD1	TRBJ2-6
TGTGCCAGCAGCTTACGACTTCCGGGGGTTGATACGCAGTATTTT	CASSLRLPGVDTQYF	-	TRBV7-2	-	TRBJ2-3
TGCACCGGCGGGCGGCCCCAAGAGACCCAGTACTTC	CTGGRPQETQYF	few	TRBV1	-	TRBJ2-5
TGTGCCACCCACTTATCACCGAACACCGGGGAGCTGTTTTTT	CATHLSPNTGELFF	once	TRBV6-5	-	TRBJ2-2
TGTGTCACAGGTCAGGGACAGTTCACAGATACGCAGTATTTT	CVTGQGQFTDTQYF	few	TRBV24-1	TRBD1	TRBJ2-3
TGTGCCAGTTCAAGGGAGTTCTCCGACGAGCAGTACTTC	CASSREFSDEQYF	-	TRBV19	-	TRBJ2-7
TGCGCCAGTACGACAGGAGCTGAAGCTTTCTTT	CASTTGAEAFF	-	TRBV5-1	-	TRBJ1-1
TGCAGGAGGGCGGCGGACGAGCAGTACTTC	CRRAADEQYF	-	TRBV20-1	-	TRBJ2-7
TGTGCCAGTAATAAGGCAACACAATACAATGAGCAGTTCTTC	CASNKATQYNEQFF	once	TRBV19	-	TRBJ2-1
TGTGCCACAGGCCCCACTCGGACGGTCTACAATGAGCAGTTCTTC	CATGPTRTVYNEQFF	few	TRBV19	-	TRBJ2-1
TGCAGCGTTATGAGCGGGAATTACAATGAGCAGTTCTTC	CSVMSGNYNEQFF	-	TRBV29-1	TRBD2	TRBJ2-1
TGTGCCAGCAGCCAAGGCGGACGGTCCTTTAGGGAAAAACTGTTTTTT	CASSQGGRSFREKLFF	-	TRBV14	-	TRBJ1-4
TGTGCCAGCAGCAAAAGACAGGGGGCGCGCTGGGCGGACACTGAAGCTTTCTTT	CASSKRQGARWADTEAFF	-	TRBV5-6	TRBD1	TRBJ1-1
TGTGCCAGCACCACGTACAATGAGCAGTTCTTC	CASTTYNEQFF	-	TRBV28	-	TRBJ2-1
TGTGCCAGTACCCAAAACAGGGGAAGCTCCTACAATGAGCAGTTCTTC	CASTQNRGSSYNEQFF	-	TRBV19	TRBD1	TRBJ2-1
TGTGCCATCAGTGAGTCCCGGACTGCTTTCTTT	CAISESRTAFF	-	TRBV10-3	-	TRBJ1-1
TGTGCCAGCAGCCAATCGTCGGAGGTTATGTTGGGAGGCTACACCTTC	CASSQSSEVMLGGYTF	-	TRBV4-2	-	TRBJ1-2
TGTGCCAGCAGTTTGGGCCAGAGCTCCTACGAGCAGTACTTC	CASSLGQSSYEQYF	-	TRBV27	-	TRBJ2-7
TGTGCCAGCAGCTTCCGGGCCAATGCGAACACCGGGGAGCTGTTTTTT	CASSFRANANTGELFF	-	TRBV7-9	-	TRBJ2-2
TGCGCCAGCAGTGAGTCGGGGTTAGATCAGCCCCAGCATTTT	CASSESGLDQPQHF	-	TRBV10-2	-	TRBJ1-5
TGTGCCAGCAGCTTATACAGGGGGCTGGTCACCGGGGAGCTGTTTTTT	CASSLYRGLVTGELFF	-	TRBV7-2	TRBD1	TRBJ2-2
TGTGCCAGCAGTTCTACTAGCGGGAGGGAGACCCAGTACTTC	CASSSTSGRETQYF	-	TRBV27	TRBD2	TRBJ2-5
TGTGCCAGTAGTCCTCCAGGGACACCTGAAGCTTTCTTT	CASSPPGTPEAFF	-	TRBV19	-	TRBJ1-1
TGTGCCAGCAGCCCAAGGGAGAGACTTAACCTAAATCAGCCCCAGCATTTT	CASSPRERLNLNQPQHF	-	TRBV7-9	-	TRBJ1-5
TGCAGCGTTGAAAGGGCTGACGGAAACACCATATATTTT	CSVERADGNTIYF	-	TRBV29-1	-	TRBJ1-3
TGTGCCTGGAGTGTAGGGGGGCCTGAAGCTTTCTTT	CAWSVGGPEAFF	once	TRBV30	-	TRBJ1-1
TGTGCCAGCAACGACCCGGGCCCCCAAGAGACCCAGTACTTC	CASNDPGPQETQYF	-	TRBV28	-	TRBJ2-5
TGTGCCAGCAGCTTAAGGGCGGAGGGTAGAGGTGGCGAGCAGTACTTC	CASSLRAEGRGGEQYF	-	TRBV7-6	-	TRBJ2-7
TGCGCCAGCAGCCAAATGGGTGTCGGAAAACTGTTTTTT	CASSQMGVGKLFF	-	TRBV4-1	-	TRBJ1-4
TGTGCCAGCAGCACTTGGACGGTTAGCTCCTACGAGCAGTACTTC	CASSTWTVSSYEQYF	-	TRBV28	-	TRBJ2-7
TGTGCCAGTAGTAGAGAGCGGAAAAATAATTCACCCCTCCACTTT	CASSRERKNNSPLHF	-	TRBV19	-	TRBJ1-6
TGTGCTAGCAGCGCCGGGGGGCCTGAGACCCAGTACTTC	CASSAGGPETQYF	-	TRBV7-7	-	TRBJ2-5
TGTGCCAGCAGCTCGACTAGCGGGGGCTCCTACAATGAGCAGTTCTTC	CASSSTSGGSYNEQFF	-	TRBV7-6	TRBD2	TRBJ2-1
TGTGCTAGCAGCCCGACAGGGCGGGGAGAGACCCAGTACTTC	CASSPTGRGETQYF	-	TRBV7-7	-	TRBJ2-5
TGTGCCAGCAGCCCAAGTGGAAACGCGCAGTATTTT	CASSPSGNAQYF	once	TRBV9	-	TRBJ2-3
TGTGCCAGTAGTACTCGCCGGGACAGGGGCTATGGCTACACCTTC	CASSTRRDRGYGYTF	once	TRBV19	TRBD1	TRBJ1-2
TGTGCCAGCAGCTCGCTAGCGGGAGGGTTAGTGGATACGCAGTATTTT	CASSSLAGGLVDTQYF	-	TRBV7-6	TRBD2	TRBJ2-3
TGTGCCAGCAGTGAGGAAGGGAACACTGAAGCTTTCTTT	CASSEEGNTEAFF	-	TRBV9	-	TRBJ1-1
TGTGCCTGGACATGGGGCAGCCTCATGAACACTGAAGCTTTCTTT	CAWTWGSLMNTEAFF	-	TRBV30	-	TRBJ1-1
TGTGCCAGCAGCCAAGACAGGGGGCGAGGGGAGACCCAGTACTTC	CASSQDRGRGETQYF	-	TRBV25-1	TRBD1	TRBJ2-5
TGTGCCAGCAGCGGACCGGGACAGGGAGAGGACTATGGCTACACCTTC	CASSGPGQGEDYGYTF	-	TRBV9	TRBD1	TRBJ1-2
TGTGCCAGTGACCCGGGACAGTTGGGTGAGCAGTTCTTC	CASDPGQLGEQFF	-	TRBV19	TRBD1	TRBJ2-1
TGTGCCAGCAGCTCCTCTGAGGTGTGGAGTCAAGAGACCCAGTACTTC	CASSSSEVWSQETQYF	-	TRBV7-8	-	TRBJ2-5
TGTGCCAGCAGTTTATTTGGACAGGGAGGCGAGCAGTACTTC	CASSLFGQGGEQYF	-	TRBV27	TRBD1	TRBJ2-7
TGTGCCAGCAGTTTAGGGGGATCCTATGGCTACACCTTC	CASSLGGSYGYTF	-	TRBV28	-	TRBJ1-2
TGCGCCAGCAGCCAAGCGCAGGGAGGCTACGAGCAGTACTTC	CASSQAQGGYEQYF	-	TRBV4-1	-	TRBJ2-7
TGTGCCACCAGTGATTTCTCAACAGATACGCAGTATTTT	CATSDFSTDTQYF	-	TRBV24-1	-	TRBJ2-3
TGTGCCAGCAGCCCCCGGGACGGCTACGGCTATGGCTACACCTTC	CASSPRDGYGYGYTF	-	TRBV7-6	-	TRBJ1-2
TGTGCCAGCAGCAAAGCTGGCCCGAATGGGGCCAACGTCCTGACTTTC	CASSKAGPNGANVLTF	-	TRBV21-1	-	TRBJ2-6
TGTGCCAGCAGCATAACAGGAAAAAGCTCCTACAATGAGCAGTTCTTC	CASSITGKSSYNEQFF	-	TRBV9	-	TRBJ2-1
TGTGCCAGCAGCTTAGAGGCTGGGGTCAAAGCCGGGGAGCTGTTTTTT	CASSLEAGVKAGELFF	once	TRBV7-9	-	TRBJ2-2